The 11 T cell receptor beta chains presented below share a single source sample, sequenced in a study of shared clonotypes between healthy human individuals (dated by TCRdb to the early 2020s). Receptor libraries were prepared by the immunoSEQ multiplex PCR assay. In TCRdb, the immuneACCESS table is reduced to in-frame sequences with V and J assigned. These tables do not hold every clone; where another copy was compared, an unresolved V gene accounts for under half, and the others remain unexplained. The sample records about 1.5 million clones, 95% to 99% of which are singletons. Clones ranked in the top ten supply about 0.45% of the sample. The sequenced sample consisted of naive CD4+ T cells sorted from blood. The sample's cell subset or site label, decoded: CD45RA+ positively selected. Receptor source: a man aged 25-45 years in good health.

The genes are TRBV19 and TRBJ1-1; D unresolved. Per the germline V gene, CDR1 is LNHDA and CDR2 is SQIVND (reference sequence). This CDR3 has 14 residues. V lost 3 bases, J lost 8 bases, and 16 bases lay in between. The CDR3 is CASSIRGSVFEAFF. CDR3 nucleotide sequence: TGTGCCAGTAGTATTAGAGGGTCGGTCTTCGAAGCTTTCTTT.

The rearrangement links TRBV5-4 to TRBJ2-3; weak D call: TRBD1 (6 bases). Germline V CDR1 and CDR2: SGHNT, YYREEE (reference sequence). Between the trimmed V and J ends, which lost 4 bases and 0 bases, there was a span of 15 bases. CDR3 length: 16 amino acids. CDR3 bases: TGTGCCAGCAGCCTGGCCGGACAGCTTAGCACAGATACGCAGTATTTT. Protein sequence: CASSLAGQLSTDTQYF.

The rearrangement links TRBV6-1 to TRBJ2-7, with D possibly TRBD1 on 6 matching bases. This CDR3 contains 13 residues. Germline-derived CDR1 and CDR2 are MNHNS and SASEGT. Trimming cost V 8 bases and J 1 base, with 12 bases left between them. CDR3 nucleotides: TGTGCCAGCTCTCGGACAGTTTCCTACGAGCAGTACTTC. As protein: CASSRTVSYEQYF.

The chain combines TRBV7-2 with TRBJ2-6; D not resolved. Germline CDR1 is SGHTA and CDR2 is FQGNSA. V was shortened by 3 bases and J by 2 bases, with 8 bases between the two germline ends. This CDR3 is 15 amino acids long. The CDR3 here is CASSLFMAGANVLTF. In DNA form, the CDR3 reads TGTGCCAGCAGCTTGTTTATGGCTGGGGCCAACGTCCTGACTTTC.

J is TRBJ1-1 and V is TRBV10-3; tentative D call: TRBD1 (6 bases). The CDR3 sequence is 13 residues long. V lost 9 bases, J lost 0 bases, and 11 bases lay in between. CDR1 ENHRY and CDR2 SYGVKD come from the germline V gene. This CDR3 is CAIHGQLNTEAFF. Here the CDR3 DNA reads TGTGCCATACACGGACAGTTGAACACTGAAGCTTTCTTT.

CDR3 DNA sequence: TGTGCCAGCAGCTACACAGTGGAGGGGGCCGCGGGGAACACTGAAGCTTTCTTT. Amino acids: CASSYTVEGAAGNTEAFF. V usage is TRBV11-2 and J usage is TRBJ1-1, with 7 positions matching TRBD1. The length of the CDR3 is 18 residues. The germline CDR1 and CDR2 sequences are SGHAT and FQNNGV. The junction had 15 bases not matched to a gene; V was cut back by 4 bases and J by 1 base. Using reference TRBV11-2 and TRBJ1-1 for the parts outside the CDR3, the full variable domain is EAGVAQSPRYKIIEKRQSVAFWCNPISGHATLYWYQQILGQGPKLLIQFQNNGVVDDSQLPKDRFSAERLKGVDSTLKIQPAKLEDSAVYLCASSYTVEGAAGNTEAFFGQGTRLTVV.

As for this clone: At the DNA level, this CDR3 is encoded by other sequences in the same sample as well. V gene TRBV29-1 combines with J gene TRBJ2-3; D unclear. Trimming took off 4 bases at V and 1 base at J, with 6 bases between the two ends. The CDR3 runs 12 residues. The V gene's germline CDR1 is SQVTM and CDR2 ANQGSEA. This CDR3 reads CSVGGGTDTQYF. As DNA, the CDR3 is TGCAGCGTTGGCGGCGGCACAGATACGCAGTATTTT.

This rearrangement joins TRBV28 to TRBJ2-7; 10 bases agree with TRBD2. Germline V gene sequence: CDR1 MDHEN, CDR2 SYDVKM. The length of the CDR3 is 14 residues. After removal of 4 bases from V and 4 bases from J, the junction contained 4 bases not matched to a gene. The CDR3 bases are TGTGCCAGCAGTTACAATAGCGGGAGGTACGAGCAGTACTTC. Its protein is CASSYNSGRYEQYF.

The chain combines TRBV29-1 with TRBJ1-2; 7 bases are a match to TRBD1. The CDR3 runs to 14 residues. Germline loops: CDR1 SQVTM, CDR2 ANQGSEA. The trim removed 1 base at V and 7 bases at J, leaving 9 bases unmatched. CDR3 sequence: CSVEGVTGSSGYTF. The CDR3 DNA follows: TGCAGCGTTGAAGGGGTGACAGGGTCAAGTGGCTACACCTTC.

The chain combines TRBV6-1 with TRBJ2-7; 9 nucleotides line up with TRBD2. V was clipped by 6 bases and J by 0 bases; unmatched bases: 3. The CDR3 covers 14 residues. CDR1 and CDR2 (germline): MNHNS, SASEGT. DNA of the CDR3: TGTGCCAGCAGCCGAGCGGGAGGCTCCTACGAGCAGTACTTC. Its protein is CASSRAGGSYEQYF.

This clone appeared a few times. Other nucleotide sequences in the sample specify the same CDR3. The chain carries TRBV6-5 and TRBJ2-2; D gene uncertain. This CDR3 has 11 amino acids. CDR1 is MNHEY and CDR2 is SVGAGI in the germline V gene. Trimming pared 5 bases from V and 2 bases from J, leaving 0 bases between. CDR3 DNA sequence: TGTGCCAGCAGTAACACCGGGGAGCTGTTTTTT. Amino acid sequence: CASSNTGELFF.